The entry below gives a single T cell receptor beta chain sequence along with its context. Repertoires were generated with immunoSEQ multiplex PCR, while TCRdb's copy carries only in-frame clones and drops some. The profile shows about 280,000 clones, nearly 90% of them singletons. V dropped 7 bases and J dropped 5 bases, with 20 bases sitting between them. Germline lookup yields CDR1 SEHNR and CDR2 FQNEAQ (reference sequence). The CDR3 extends over 15 amino acids. The sample belongs to a study of blood T cell repertoires in COVID-19. Sequenced input: peripheral blood. This sequence originates from a woman in her 30s with COVID-19, enrolled during active disease. The rearrangement joins TRBV7-9 to TRBJ2-5; possible D gene TRBD2, 5 bases. CDR3 protein: CASKVPLGGGETQYF. The CDR3 DNA sequence: TGTGCCAGCAAGGTCCCACTAGGAGGTGGGGAGACCCAGTACTTC.